The entry that follows covers one T cell receptor (beta chain) sequence. This CDR3 contains 17 residues. The V gene's germline CDR1 is SGHTA and CDR2 FQGNSA. V lost 5 bases, J lost 3 bases, and 6 bases stayed unmatched. The table came from immunoSEQ multiplex PCR; TCRdb's copy has only in-frame clones and leaves some out. The sample records roughly 120,000 clones, roughly 88% being singletons. The entry originates in a study of T cell responses to AZD1222 COVID-19 vaccine. Sequenced material: peripheral blood, taken on day 0 of AZD1222 vaccination. This TCR was recovered from an adult in good health. The rearrangement uses TRBV7-2 and TRBJ2-6; 11 bases match TRBD1. The CDR3 DNA reads as TGTGCCAGCAGCCTATGGACAGGGGGCATTGGGGCCAACGTCCTGACTTTC. Encoded protein: CASSLWTGGIGANVLTF. The variable domain in full, completed from reference TRBV7-2 and TRBJ2-6, reads GAGVSQSPSNKVTEKGKDVELRCDPISGHTALYWYRQSLGQGLEFLIYFQGNSAPDKSGLPSDRFSAERTGGSVSTLTIQRTQQEDSAVYLCASSLWTGGIGANVLTFGAGSRLTVL.